This T cell receptor (beta chain) was recorded in a study of technical replicates of blood from a handful of donors. Clones were read by immunoSEQ multiplex PCR, and TCRdb kept only the in-frame ones, dropping some. The sample contains some 79,000 clones, 91% of which appear only once. V dropped 0 bases and J dropped 8 bases, with 8 bases sitting between them. The V gene's germline CDR1 is SGHRS and CDR2 YFSETQ. This CDR3 contains 12 residues. The chain links TRBV5-1 to TRBJ1-1; tentative D call: TRBD1 (5 bases). The sequenced material came from T cells isolated from PBMCs. The receptor was derived from a human donor in good health. Some clones in this sample may be carry-over from other donors' samples. CDR3 region: CASSLEQGEAFF. The CDR3 bases are TGCGCCAGCAGCTTGGAGCAGGGAGAAGCTTTCTTT.